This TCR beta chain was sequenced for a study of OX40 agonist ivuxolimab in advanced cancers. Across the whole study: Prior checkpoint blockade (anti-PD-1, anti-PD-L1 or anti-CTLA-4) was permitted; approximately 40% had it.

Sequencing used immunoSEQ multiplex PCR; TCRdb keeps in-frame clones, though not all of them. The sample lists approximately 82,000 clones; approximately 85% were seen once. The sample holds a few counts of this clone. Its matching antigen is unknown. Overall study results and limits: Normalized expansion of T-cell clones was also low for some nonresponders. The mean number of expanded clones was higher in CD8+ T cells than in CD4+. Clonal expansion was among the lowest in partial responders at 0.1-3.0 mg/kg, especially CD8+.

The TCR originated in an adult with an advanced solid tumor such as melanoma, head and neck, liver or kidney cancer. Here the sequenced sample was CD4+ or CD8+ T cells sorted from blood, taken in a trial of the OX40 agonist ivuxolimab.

Here the CDR3 DNA reads TGTGCCAGCAATCAACAATTAGAAAACGAGCAGTACTTC. It encodes CASNQQLENEQYF. The V and J genes are TRBV2 and TRBJ2-7; D is unclear. Trimming stripped 7 bases from V and 5 bases from J, with 15 bases between. CDR1 and CDR2 from the germline V gene are SNHLY and FYNNEI. CDR3 length equals 13 residues. Using reference TRBV2 and TRBJ2-7 for the parts outside the CDR3, the full variable domain is EPEVTQTPSHQVTQMGQEVILRCVPISNHLYFYWYRQILGQKVEFLVSFYNNEISEKSEIFDDQFSVERPDGSNFTLKIRSTKLEDSAMYFCASNQQLENEQYFGPGTRLTVT.